This TCR beta chain was recovered during a study of Ad26.COV2.S vaccination and SARS-CoV-2 variants. Study context: In the COV1001 trial, the donor was in the Ad26.COV2.S arm. Ad26.COV2.S shots went into the muscle once or twice, 56 days apart.

Regarding this clone: Its antigen is as yet unknown.

Libraries were prepared by immunoSEQ multiplex PCR; TCRdb keeps only in-frame clonotypes and omits some of them. Among hundreds of thousands of clones listed, over 75% were seen once. Treatment defined: 19 received Ad26.COV2.S at low or high dose, single or two shots; roughly five received placebo; per-sample allocation not given. On day 63 after the first injection, vaccine and placebo recipients gave samples. The shot given was an Ad26 vector that makes Wuhan-strain SARS-CoV-2 spike. Overall study results and limits: Total T cell responses may have been underestimated by the TCR breadth and depth analyses.

This CDR3 is 13 amino acids long. The germline gives CDR1 MNHEY, CDR2 SVGAGI. Trimming removed 0 bases at V and 8 bases at J, with 10 bases between. This clonotype originated in a person aged 18 to 65 who received the Ad26.COV2.S COVID-19 vaccine or a placebo. The material was peripheral blood, obtained in a trial of Ad26.COV2.S vaccine versus placebo. This chain connects TRBV6-5 to TRBJ1-2; D not certain. CDR3 protein: CASSYSRGEGYTF. The CDR3 nucleotides read TGTGCCAGCAGTTACTCCCGCGGGGAAGGCTACACCTTC.